This TCR beta chain was profiled in a study of neurological immune-mediated disorders. Overall study results and limits: In HTLV-1-associated myelopathy, TCR clonal expansion was greatest, whereas multiple sclerosis had the least, falling below healthy controls. Private repertoires in all groups were suggested by the finding that expanded clones across subjects shared no CDR3 amino acid sequences.

The study used blood bank volunteers in Maryland, USA, as healthy controls. This clonotype was seen at least ten times. The antigen is undetermined. With 10-nucleotide random UMIs, 5'RACE was used to make the cDNA. TCRdb independently ran MiXCR on the 5' RACE reads; one entry per CDR3 protein. The sample carries fewer than 20,000 distinct CDR3 sequences, 3% to 3.5% recorded once. The receptor comes from a woman aged 40 to 50 in good health. The material sequenced was CD8+ T cells from blood.

The CDR3, as DNA: TGTGCCATCAGCGGTCGCCAGGGGACCTACGAGCAGTACTTC. The encoded protein is CAISGRQGTYEQYF. This chain uses TRBV10-3 with TRBJ2-7; possible D gene TRBD1, 6 bases. The CDR3 spans 14 residues. CDR1 is ENHRY, CDR2 SYGVKD, per germline. Trimming left V 6 bases short and J 2 bases short, with 14 bases between.